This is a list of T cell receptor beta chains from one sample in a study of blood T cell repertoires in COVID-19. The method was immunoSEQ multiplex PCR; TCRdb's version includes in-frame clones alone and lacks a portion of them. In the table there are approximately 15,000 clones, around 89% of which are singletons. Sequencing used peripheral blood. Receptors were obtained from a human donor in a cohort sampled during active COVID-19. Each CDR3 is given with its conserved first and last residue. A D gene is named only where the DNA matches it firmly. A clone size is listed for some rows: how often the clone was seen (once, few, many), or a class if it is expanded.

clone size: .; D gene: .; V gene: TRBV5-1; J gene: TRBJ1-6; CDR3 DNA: TGCGCCAGCAGCTTGGCGGGCAGGGACTCCCAGCCCCTCCACTTT; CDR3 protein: CASSLAGRDSQPLHF
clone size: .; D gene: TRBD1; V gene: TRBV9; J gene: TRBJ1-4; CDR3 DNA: TGTGCCAGCAGCGTAGGAGAGGGGGCTCGCGAAAAACTGTTTTTT; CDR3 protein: CASSVGEGAREKLFF
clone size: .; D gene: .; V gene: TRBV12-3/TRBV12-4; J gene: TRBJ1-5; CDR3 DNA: TGTGCCAGCAGCTATGAAGGGGTGCCCCAGCATTTT; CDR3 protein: CASSYEGVPQHF
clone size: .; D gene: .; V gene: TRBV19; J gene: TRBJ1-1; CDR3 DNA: TGTGCCAGTAGTATAATGGCAGGGTCTATGAACACTGAAGCTTTCTTT; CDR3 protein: CASSIMAGSMNTEAFF
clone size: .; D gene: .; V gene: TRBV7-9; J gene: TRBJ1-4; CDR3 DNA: TGTGCCAGCAGCTTAGCGGGACATCGGACGTCTAATGAAAAACTGTTTTTT; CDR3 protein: CASSLAGHRTSNEKLFF
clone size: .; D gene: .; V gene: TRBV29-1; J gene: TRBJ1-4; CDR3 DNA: TGCAGCGTTGAAGATCAGGGGCTGCGAGAAAAACTGTTTTTT; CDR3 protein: CSVEDQGLREKLFF
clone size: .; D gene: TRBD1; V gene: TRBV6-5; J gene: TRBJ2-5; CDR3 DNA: TGTGCCAGCAGGCGTCCGGGACAGCAAGAGACCCAGTACTTC; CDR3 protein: CASRRPGQQETQYF
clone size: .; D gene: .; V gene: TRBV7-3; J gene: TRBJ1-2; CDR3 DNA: TGTGCCAGCAGCCCCCGGGGGGGGGACAACTATGGCTACACCTTC; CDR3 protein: CASSPRGGDNYGYTF
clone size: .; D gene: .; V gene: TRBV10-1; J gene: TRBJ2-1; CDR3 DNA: TGCGCCAGCAGCACAGGGGGGGCCTACAATGAGCAGTTCTTC; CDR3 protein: CASSTGGAYNEQFF
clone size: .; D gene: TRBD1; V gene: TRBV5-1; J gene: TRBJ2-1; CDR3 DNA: TGCGCCAGCAGCCTCTCCTCGGACAGGGGGTTCGTTAATGAGCAGTTCTTC; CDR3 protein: CASSLSSDRGFVNEQFF
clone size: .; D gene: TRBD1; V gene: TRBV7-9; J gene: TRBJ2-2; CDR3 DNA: TGTGCCAGCAGCCTCACAGGGGTACACGGGGAGCTGTTTTTT; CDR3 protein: CASSLTGVHGELFF
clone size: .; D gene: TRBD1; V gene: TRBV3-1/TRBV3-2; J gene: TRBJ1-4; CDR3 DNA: TGTGCCAGCAGCCAAGCCGGTGCCGGGACAGGGAGGCAAAAACTGTTTTTT; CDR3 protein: CASSQAGAGTGRQKLFF
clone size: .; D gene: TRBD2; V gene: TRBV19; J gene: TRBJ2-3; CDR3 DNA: TGTGCCAGTGCTGATGGGGGGGAGGAAGATACGCAGTATTTT; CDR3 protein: CASADGGEEDTQYF
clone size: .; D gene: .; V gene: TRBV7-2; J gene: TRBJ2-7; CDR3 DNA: TGTGCCAGCAGCTTAGATCCCAGCTACGAGCAGTACTTC; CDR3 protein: CASSLDPSYEQYF
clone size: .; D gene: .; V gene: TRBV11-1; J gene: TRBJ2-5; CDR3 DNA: TGTGCCAGCAGCGGAACAGGGTTGGTTCTGGAGACCCAGTACTTC; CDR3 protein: CASSGTGLVLETQYF
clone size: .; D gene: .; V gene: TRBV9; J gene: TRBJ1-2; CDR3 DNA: TGTGCCAGCAGCGTAGCTACTTGGGCTGGCTATGGCTACACCTTC; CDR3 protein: CASSVATWAGYGYTF
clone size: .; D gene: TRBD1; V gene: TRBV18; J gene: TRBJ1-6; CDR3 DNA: TGTGCCAGCTCATCCGGGACAGGGTCCTCACCCCTCCACTTT; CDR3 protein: CASSSGTGSSPLHF
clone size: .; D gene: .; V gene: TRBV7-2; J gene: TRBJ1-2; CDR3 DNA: TGTGCCAGCAGCAAACAGGCTCCCGCGGGCTACACCTTC; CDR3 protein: CASSKQAPAGYTF
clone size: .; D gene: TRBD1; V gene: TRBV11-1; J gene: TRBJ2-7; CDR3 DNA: TGTGCCAGCAGCCAAAGACAGGGTTCGAGCGAGCAGTACTTC; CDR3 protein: CASSQRQGSSEQYF
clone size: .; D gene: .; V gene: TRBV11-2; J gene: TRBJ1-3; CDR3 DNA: TGTGCCAGCAGCTTAGCCGGAGGCTTCGGCGGTGGAAACACCATATATTTT; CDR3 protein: CASSLAGGFGGGNTIYF
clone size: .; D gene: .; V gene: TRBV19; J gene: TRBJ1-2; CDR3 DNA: TGTGCCAGTAGTATAGAGAAAGCGGAGGTGAGCGGCTACACCTTC; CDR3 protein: CASSIEKAEVSGYTF
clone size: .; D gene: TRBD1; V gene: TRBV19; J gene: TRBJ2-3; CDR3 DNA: TGTGCCAGTTGTCGGACAGGGCGGACAGATACGCAGTATTTT; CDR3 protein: CASCRTGRTDTQYF
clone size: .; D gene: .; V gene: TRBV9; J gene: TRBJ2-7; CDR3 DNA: TGTGCCAGCAGCAAGGGAGGGGGTTTGTACGAGCAGTACTTC; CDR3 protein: CASSKGGGLYEQYF
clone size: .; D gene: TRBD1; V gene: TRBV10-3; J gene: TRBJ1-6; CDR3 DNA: TGTGCCATCAGTGTAGACAGGGGCCGGGGAAATTCACCCCTCCACTTT; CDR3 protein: CAISVDRGRGNSPLHF
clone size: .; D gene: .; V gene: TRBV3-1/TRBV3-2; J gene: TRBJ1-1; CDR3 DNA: TGTGCCAGCAGCCAAGACCCCGGGAACACTGAAGCTTTCTTT; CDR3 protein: CASSQDPGNTEAFF
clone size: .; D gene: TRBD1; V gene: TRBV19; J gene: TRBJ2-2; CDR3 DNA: TGTGCCAGTAGGATCCCGACAGGGATCACCGGGGAGCTGTTTTTT; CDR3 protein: CASRIPTGITGELFF
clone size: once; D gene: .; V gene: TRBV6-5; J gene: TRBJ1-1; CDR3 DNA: TGTGCCAGCAGCCGGGGGGGGGCGCAGGGGCCTGAAGCTTTCTTT; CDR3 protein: CASSRGGAQGPEAFF
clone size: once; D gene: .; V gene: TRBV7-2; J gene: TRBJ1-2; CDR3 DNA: TGTGCCAGCAGCTCACAGGGCGGCGTGAGGGGCTACACCTTC; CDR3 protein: CASSSQGGVRGYTF
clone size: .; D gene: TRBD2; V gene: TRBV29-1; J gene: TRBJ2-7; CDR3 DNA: TGCAGCGTTGGGCCGGGACTAGCGGGGGAGGAGCAGTACTTC; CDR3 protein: CSVGPGLAGEEQYF
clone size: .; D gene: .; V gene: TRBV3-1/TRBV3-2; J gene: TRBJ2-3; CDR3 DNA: TGTGCCAGCTCCCTGGGGGCATCAGATACGCAGTATTTT; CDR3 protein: CASSLGASDTQYF
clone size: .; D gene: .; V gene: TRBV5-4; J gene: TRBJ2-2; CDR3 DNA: TGTGCCAGCAGCTTGAGGGGAACCACCGGGGAGCTGTTTTTT; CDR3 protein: CASSLRGTTGELFF
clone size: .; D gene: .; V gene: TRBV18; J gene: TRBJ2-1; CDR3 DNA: TGTGCCAGCTCACCACCCGGACCGCGGGATGAGCAGTTCTTC; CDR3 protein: CASSPPGPRDEQFF
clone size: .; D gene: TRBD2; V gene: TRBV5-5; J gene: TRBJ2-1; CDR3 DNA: TGTGCCAGCAGGGATAGCGGGGGGGCCCTTAATGAGCAGTTCTTC; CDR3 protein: CASRDSGGALNEQFF
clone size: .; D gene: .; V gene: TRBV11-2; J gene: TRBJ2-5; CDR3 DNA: TGTGCCAGCAGCTTTTTTTACAGGCAAGAGACCCAGTACTTC; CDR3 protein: CASSFFYRQETQYF
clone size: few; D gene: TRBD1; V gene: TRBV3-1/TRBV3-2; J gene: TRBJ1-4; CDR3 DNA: TGTGCCAGCAGCCAAGGACAGGGGAGCGAAAAACTGTTTTTT; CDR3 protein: CASSQGQGSEKLFF
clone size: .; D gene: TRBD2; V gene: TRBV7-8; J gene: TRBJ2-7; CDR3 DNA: TGTGCCAGCAGCCCTGCGGGGCGGGGGGCCTTTGAGCAGTACTTC; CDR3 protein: CASSPAGRGAFEQYF
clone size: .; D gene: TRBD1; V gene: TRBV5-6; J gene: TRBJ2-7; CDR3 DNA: TGTGCCAGCAGCCCGCGGGACAGGGCCCACGAGCAGTACTTC; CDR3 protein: CASSPRDRAHEQYF
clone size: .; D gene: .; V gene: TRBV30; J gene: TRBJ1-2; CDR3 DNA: TGTGCCTGGGCGACGGGGAACTATGGCTACACCTTC; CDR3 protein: CAWATGNYGYTF
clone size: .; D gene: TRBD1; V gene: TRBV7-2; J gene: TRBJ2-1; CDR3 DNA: TGTGCCAGCAGCAGGGACAGGGGGTTGGATGAGCAGTTCTTC; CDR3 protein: CASSRDRGLDEQFF
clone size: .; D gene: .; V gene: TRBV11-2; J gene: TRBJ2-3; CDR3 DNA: TGTGCCAGCAGCTTAGAACACACAGATACGCAGTATTTT; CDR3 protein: CASSLEHTDTQYF
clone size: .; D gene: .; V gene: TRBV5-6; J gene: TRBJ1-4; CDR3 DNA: TGTGCCAGCAGCTTAAGAGTAGAGGAAAAACTGTTTTTT; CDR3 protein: CASSLRVEEKLFF
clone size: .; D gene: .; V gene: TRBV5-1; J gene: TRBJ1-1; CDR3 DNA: TGCGCCAGCAGCTTGGACTGGGGAGGGAACACTGAAGCTTTCTTT; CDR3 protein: CASSLDWGGNTEAFF
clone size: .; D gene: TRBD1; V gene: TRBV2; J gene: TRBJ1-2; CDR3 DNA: TGTGCCAGCAGGGACAGGACAGGGGGCGCAGACTATGGCTACACCTTC; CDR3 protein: CASRDRTGGADYGYTF
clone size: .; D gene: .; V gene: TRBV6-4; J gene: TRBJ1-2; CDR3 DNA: TGTGCCAGCAGTCCAACCGGGAGCTATGGCTACACCTTC; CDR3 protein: CASSPTGSYGYTF
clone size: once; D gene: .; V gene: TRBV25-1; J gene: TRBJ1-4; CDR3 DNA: TGTGCCAGCGCGCAGGGCCGTCAACATGAAAAACTGTTTTTT; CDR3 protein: CASAQGRQHEKLFF
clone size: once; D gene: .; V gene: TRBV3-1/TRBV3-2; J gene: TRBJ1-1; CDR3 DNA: TGTGCCAGCAGCCGGGGCAGAATTGATGAAGCTTTCTTT; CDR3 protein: CASSRGRIDEAFF
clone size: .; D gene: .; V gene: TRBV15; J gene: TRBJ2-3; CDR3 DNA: TGTGCCACCAGCAGCGACAGGTCGAGGATTAATACGCAGTATTTT; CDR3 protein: CATSSDRSRINTQYF
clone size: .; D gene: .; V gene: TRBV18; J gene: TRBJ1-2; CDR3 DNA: TGTGCCAGCTCATCAGCCCTTATGGGTACGGGTGGCTACACCTTC; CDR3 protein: CASSSALMGTGGYTF
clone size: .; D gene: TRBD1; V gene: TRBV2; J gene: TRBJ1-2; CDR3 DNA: TGTGCCAGCAGAACCGGACAGGGTTCTTACACCTTC; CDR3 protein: CASRTGQGSYTF
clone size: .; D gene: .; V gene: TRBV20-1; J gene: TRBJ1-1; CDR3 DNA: TGCAGTGCTAGTCAAGGACTCAGGAACACTGAAGCTTTCTTT; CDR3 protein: CSASQGLRNTEAFF
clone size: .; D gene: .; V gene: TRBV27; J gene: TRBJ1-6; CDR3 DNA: TGTGCCAGCACGACCGGCAGGGGTTCACCCCTCCACTTT; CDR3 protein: CASTTGRGSPLHF
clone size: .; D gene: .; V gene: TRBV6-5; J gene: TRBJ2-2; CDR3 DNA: TGTGCCAGCAGGGGCAGCACCGCGAACACCGGGGAGCTGTTTTTT; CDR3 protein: CASRGSTANTGELFF
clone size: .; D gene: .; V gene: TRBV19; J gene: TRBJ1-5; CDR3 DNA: TGTGCCAGTAGTATTCAGGGGTCCCAGCCCCAGCATTTT; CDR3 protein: CASSIQGSQPQHF